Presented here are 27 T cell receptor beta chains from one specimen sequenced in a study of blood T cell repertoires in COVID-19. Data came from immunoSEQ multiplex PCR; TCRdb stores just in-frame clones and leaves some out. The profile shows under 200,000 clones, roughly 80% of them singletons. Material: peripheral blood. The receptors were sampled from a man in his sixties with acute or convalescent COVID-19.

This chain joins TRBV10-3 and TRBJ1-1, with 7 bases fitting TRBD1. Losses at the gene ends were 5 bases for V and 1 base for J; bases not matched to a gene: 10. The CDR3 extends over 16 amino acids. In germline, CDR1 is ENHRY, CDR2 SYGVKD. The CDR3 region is CAISTTGQLTNTEAFF. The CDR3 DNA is TGTGCCATCAGTACTACGGGACAGCTTACGAACACTGAAGCTTTCTTT.

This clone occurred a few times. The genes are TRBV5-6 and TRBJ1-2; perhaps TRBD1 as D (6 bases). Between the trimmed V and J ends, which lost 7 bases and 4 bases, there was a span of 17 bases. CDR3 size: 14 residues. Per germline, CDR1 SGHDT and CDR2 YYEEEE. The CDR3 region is CASREGVIGYGYTF. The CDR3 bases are TGTGCCAGCCGTGAGGGGGTGATCGGCTATGGCTACACCTTC.

The CDR3: CASSFMTGGLSGANVLTF. The CDR3 DNA is TGTGCCAGCAGCTTCATGACAGGGGGTTTATCTGGGGCCAACGTCCTGACTTTC. The genes are TRBV5-6 and TRBJ2-6; 9 nucleotides line up with TRBD1. V gave up 2 bases and J gave up 1 base; unmatched junction bases: 7. The CDR3 spans 18 residues. CDR1 and CDR2 from the germline V gene are SGHDT and YYEEEE.

The CDR3 DNA sequence: TGTGCCAGCAGCTTACGGGTACCCTCTAGCGGGGGGGCAAAAGATACGCAGTATTTT. Its translation is CASSLRVPSSGGAKDTQYF. This chain connects TRBV7-6 to TRBJ2-3; 12 bases are a match to TRBD2. V shed 2 bases and J 5 bases; nucleotides not matched to a gene: 14. Germline CDR1 is SGHVS and CDR2 is FNYEAQ. The CDR3 sequence is 19 residues long.

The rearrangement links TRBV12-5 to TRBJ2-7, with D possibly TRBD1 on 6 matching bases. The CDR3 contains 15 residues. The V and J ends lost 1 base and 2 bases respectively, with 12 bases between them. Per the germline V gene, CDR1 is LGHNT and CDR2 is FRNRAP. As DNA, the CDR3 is TGTGCTAGTGGTTTGGCACCAAGGGACACCTACGAGCAGTACTTC. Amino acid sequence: CASGLAPRDTYEQYF.

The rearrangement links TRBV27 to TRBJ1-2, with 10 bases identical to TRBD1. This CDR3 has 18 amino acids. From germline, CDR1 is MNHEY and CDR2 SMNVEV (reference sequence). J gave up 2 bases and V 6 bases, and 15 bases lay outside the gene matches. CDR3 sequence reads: CASSPNKDRGRGNYGYTF. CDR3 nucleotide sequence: TGTGCCAGCAGCCCGAACAAAGACAGGGGGCGGGGGAACTATGGCTACACCTTC.

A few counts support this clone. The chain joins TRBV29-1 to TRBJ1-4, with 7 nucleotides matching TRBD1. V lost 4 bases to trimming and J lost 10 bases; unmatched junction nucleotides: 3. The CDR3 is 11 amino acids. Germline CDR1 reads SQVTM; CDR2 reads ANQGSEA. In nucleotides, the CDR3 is TGCAGCGTTGCCCGGACAGGAAAACTGTTTTTT. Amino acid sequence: CSVARTGKLFF.

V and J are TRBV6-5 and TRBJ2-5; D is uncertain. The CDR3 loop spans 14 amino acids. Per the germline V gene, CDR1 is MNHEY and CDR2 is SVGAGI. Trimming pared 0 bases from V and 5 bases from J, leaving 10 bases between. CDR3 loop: CASSYSGALETQYF. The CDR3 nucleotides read TGTGCCAGCAGTTACTCAGGAGCACTGGAGACCCAGTACTTC.

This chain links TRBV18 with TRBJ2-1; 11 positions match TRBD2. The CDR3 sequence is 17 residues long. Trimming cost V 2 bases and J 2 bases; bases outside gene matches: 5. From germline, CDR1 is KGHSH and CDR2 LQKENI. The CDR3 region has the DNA TGTGCCAGCTCACCAGTTAGCGGGGGGGATACCTACAATGAGCAGTTCTTC. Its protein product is CASSPVSGGDTYNEQFF.

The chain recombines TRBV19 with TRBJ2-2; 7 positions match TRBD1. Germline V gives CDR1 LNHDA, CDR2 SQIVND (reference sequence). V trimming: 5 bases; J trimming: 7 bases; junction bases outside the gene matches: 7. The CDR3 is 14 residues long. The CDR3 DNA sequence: TGTGCCAGTAGTGTGTCCCGGGACAGCGGGGAGCTGTTTTTT. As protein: CASSVSRDSGELFF.

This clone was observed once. The DNA for the CDR3 is TGTGCCAGTAATCCCCTAGACGAAGAGACCCAGTACTTC. Its translation: CASNPLDEETQYF. The chain combines TRBV19 with TRBJ2-5; D gene uncertain. Deletions cut 7 bases from V and 3 bases from J, with 12 bases between. This CDR3 comprises 13 residues. Germline CDR1 LNHDA, CDR2 SQIVND (reference sequence).

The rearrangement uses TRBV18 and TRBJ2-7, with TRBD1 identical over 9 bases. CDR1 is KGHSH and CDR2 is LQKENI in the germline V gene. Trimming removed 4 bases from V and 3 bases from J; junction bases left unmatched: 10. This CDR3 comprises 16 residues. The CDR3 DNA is TGTGCCAGCTCACTGTGGGACAGGGCATTTCGCTACGAGCAGTACTTC. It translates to CASSLWDRAFRYEQYF.

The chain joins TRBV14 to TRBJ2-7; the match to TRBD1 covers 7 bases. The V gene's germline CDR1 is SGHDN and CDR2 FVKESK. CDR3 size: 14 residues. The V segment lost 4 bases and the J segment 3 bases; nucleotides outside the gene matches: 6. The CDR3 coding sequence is TGTGCCAGCAGCCCATACCCAGGGGGCTACGAGCAGTACTTC. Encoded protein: CASSPYPGGYEQYF.

This chain's CDR3 is CASSLGTGAFF. CDR3 nucleotides: TGTGCCAGCAGTTTGGGGACAGGGGCTTTCTTT. The rearrangement uses TRBV12-3 or TRBV12-4 and TRBJ1-1, with 9 bases fitting TRBD1. This CDR3 contains 11 residues. V lost 3 bases to trimming and J lost 11 bases; unmatched junction nucleotides: 1.

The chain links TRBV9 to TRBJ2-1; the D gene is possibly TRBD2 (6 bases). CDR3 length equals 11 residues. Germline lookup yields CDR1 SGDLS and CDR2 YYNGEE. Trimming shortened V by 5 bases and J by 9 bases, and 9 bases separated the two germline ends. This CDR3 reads CASSPGLEQFF. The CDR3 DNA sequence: TGTGCCAGCAGTCCGGGACTTGAGCAGTTCTTC.

This CDR3 reads CASSQDSGNSNQPQHF. As DNA, the CDR3 is TGCGCCAGCAGCCAAGATTCAGGGAATAGCAATCAGCCCCAGCATTTT. The V call is TRBV4-1, the J call TRBJ1-5, with D possibly TRBD1 on 5 matching bases. The V gene lost 0 bases and the J gene lost 0 bases, with 9 bases spanning the gap. Germline values: CDR1 MGHRA, CDR2 YSYEKL. This CDR3 is built from 16 residues.

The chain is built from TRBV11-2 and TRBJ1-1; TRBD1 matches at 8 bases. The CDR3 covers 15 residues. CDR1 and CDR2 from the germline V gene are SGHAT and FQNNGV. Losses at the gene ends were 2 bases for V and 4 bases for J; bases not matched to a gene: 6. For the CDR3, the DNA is TGTGCCAGCAGCTTAACACAGGGGGGGAGCACTGAAGCTTTCTTT. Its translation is CASSLTQGGSTEAFF.

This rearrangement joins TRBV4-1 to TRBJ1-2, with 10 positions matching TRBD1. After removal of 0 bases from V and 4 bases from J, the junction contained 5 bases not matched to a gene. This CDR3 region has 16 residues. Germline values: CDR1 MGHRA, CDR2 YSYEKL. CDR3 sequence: CASSQDDRGLSYGYTF. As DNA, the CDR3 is TGCGCCAGCAGCCAAGATGACAGGGGGCTAAGCTATGGCTACACCTTC.

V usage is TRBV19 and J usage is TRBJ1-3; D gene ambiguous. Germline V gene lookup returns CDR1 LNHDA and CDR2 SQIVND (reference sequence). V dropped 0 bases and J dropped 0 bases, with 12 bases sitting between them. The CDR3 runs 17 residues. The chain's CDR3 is CASSIDPTGSSGNTIYF. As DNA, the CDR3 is TGTGCCAGTAGTATAGATCCGACGGGGAGCTCTGGAAACACCATATATTTT.

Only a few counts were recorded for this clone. The DNA for the CDR3 is TGCGCCAGCAGCTTGGGTGGGCTCACTGAAGCTTTCTTT. Its protein product is CASSLGGLTEAFF. V gene TRBV5-1 combines with J gene TRBJ1-1, with no clear D. Trimming shortened V by 0 bases and J by 4 bases, and 7 bases separated the two germline ends. The CDR3 spans 13 residues. CDR1 SGHRS and CDR2 YFSETQ come from the germline V gene.

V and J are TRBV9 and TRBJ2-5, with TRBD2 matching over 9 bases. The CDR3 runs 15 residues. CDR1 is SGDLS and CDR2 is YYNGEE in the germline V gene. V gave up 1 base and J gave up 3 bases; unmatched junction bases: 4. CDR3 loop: CASSVSGGPKETQYF. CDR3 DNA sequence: TGTGCCAGCAGCGTAAGCGGGGGGCCAAAAGAGACCCAGTACTTC.

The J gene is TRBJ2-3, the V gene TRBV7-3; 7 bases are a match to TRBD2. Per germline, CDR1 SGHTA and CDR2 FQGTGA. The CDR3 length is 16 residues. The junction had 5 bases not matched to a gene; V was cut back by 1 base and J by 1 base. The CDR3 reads CASSLNGRGGTDTQYF. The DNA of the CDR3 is TGTGCCAGCAGCTTAAACGGCCGGGGGGGCACAGATACGCAGTATTTT.

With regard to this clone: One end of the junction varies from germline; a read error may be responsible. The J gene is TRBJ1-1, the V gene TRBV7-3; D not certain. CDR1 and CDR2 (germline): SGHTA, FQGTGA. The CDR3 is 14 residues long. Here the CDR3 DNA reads TGTGCCAGCAGCTTAGGAGGGTTGAACAGTGAAGCTTTCTTT. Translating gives CASSLGGLNSEAFF.

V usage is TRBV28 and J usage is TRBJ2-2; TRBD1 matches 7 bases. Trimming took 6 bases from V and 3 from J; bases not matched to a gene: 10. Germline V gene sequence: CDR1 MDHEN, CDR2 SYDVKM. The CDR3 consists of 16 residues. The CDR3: CASSHHRGRDTGELFF. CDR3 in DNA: TGTGCCAGCAGCCATCACAGGGGTCGGGACACCGGGGAGCTGTTTTTT.

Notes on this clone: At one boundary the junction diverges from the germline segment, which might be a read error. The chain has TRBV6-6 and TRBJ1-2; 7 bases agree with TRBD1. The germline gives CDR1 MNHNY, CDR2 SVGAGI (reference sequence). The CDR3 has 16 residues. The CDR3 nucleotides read TGTGCCAGCAGTAACTCATACAGGGGAAGTCGCTATGGCTACACCTTC. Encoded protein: CASSNSYRGSRYGYTF.

In DNA form, the CDR3 reads TGCGCCAGCAGCCAGCCGCTACTATTGGGGGCAAAGGGCTACACCTTC. Translated, it gives CASSQPLLLGAKGYTF. V usage is TRBV4-1 and J usage is TRBJ1-2; perhaps TRBD1 as D (6 bases). Per germline, CDR1 MGHRA and CDR2 YSYEKL. The V end was cut by 3 bases, the J end by 8 bases, with 22 bases between. CDR3 length equals 16 residues.

The CDR3 protein is CASSSDRGETQYF. The CDR3 DNA sequence: TGCGCCAGCAGCTCGGACAGGGGAGAGACCCAGTACTTC. This chain joins TRBV5-1 and TRBJ2-5; the match to TRBD1 covers 9 bases. The CDR3 runs 13 residues. The germline gives CDR1 SGHRS, CDR2 YFSETQ. Trimming at V came to 3 bases and at J to 4 bases, leaving 1 base not matched to a gene.